The T cell receptor beta chain described here comes from a study of the immune and genomic landscape of osteosarcoma. Using immunoSEQ multiplex PCR, the repertoire was profiled, and TCRdb retains in-frame clones only, with some absent. Of several thousand clones detected, just over 75% appear once; the ten largest clones hold 6.2%. V lost 3 bases and J lost 4; bases outside the gene matches: 4. Germline-derived CDR1 and CDR2 are SGHDT and YYEEEE. The CDR3 has 14 residues. Osteosarcoma specimens were post-treatment primary, local recurrence and metastasis tumors from poor-prognosis patients. The receptor comes from a human donor with osteosarcoma. The sequenced sample was osteosarcoma tumor tissue from the lung. The chain has TRBV5-6 and TRBJ2-7, with 10 bases fitting TRBD2. The DNA of the CDR3 is TGTGCCAGCAGCTCACAGCGGGAGGGGTACGAGCAGTACTTC. Encoded protein: CASSSQREGYEQYF.